These 11 T cell receptor beta chains came from one sample sequenced in a study of control samples from healthy donors and cancer patients. TCRdb's copy holds only in-frame clones and misses some; the assay was immunoSEQ multiplex PCR. Of roughly 24,000 clones detected, roughly four fifths appear once; the ten largest clones hold about 25%. Sequenced sample: PBMCs. These receptors all stem from a man aged 60-69 years with colorectal cancer.

The rearrangement uses TRBV5-6 and TRBJ2-5; D gene uncertain. Deletions cut 5 bases from V and 5 bases from J, with 13 bases between. The germline gives CDR1 SGHDT, CDR2 YYEEEE. This CDR3 comprises 13 residues. The DNA of the CDR3 is TGTGCCAGCAGTCCCTGGTCCAGCGAGACCCAGTACTTC. Amino acid sequence: CASSPWSSETQYF.

The rearrangement uses TRBV6-2 or TRBV6-3 and TRBJ1-5, with 7 bases lining up with TRBD1. Trimming at V came to 5 bases and at J to 4 bases, leaving 5 bases not matched to a gene. This CDR3 is built from 14 residues. Germline V gene data show CDR1 as MNHEY and CDR2 as SVGEGT. As DNA, the CDR3 is TGTGCCAGCAGTCACAGGGGTCCAAATCAGCCCCAGCATTTT. Amino acids: CASSHRGPNQPQHF.

This clone is medium-sized (0.01 to 0.1%). V and J are TRBV4-3 and TRBJ1-2, with 7 positions matching TRBD1. The CDR3 covers 15 residues. Germline CDR1 LGHNA, CDR2 YSLEER. Trimming removed 5 bases from V and 8 bases from J; junction bases left unmatched: 14. CDR3 coding DNA: TGCGCCAGCAGCGAGAGGACAGGTTCCCCCCTGGGCTACACCTTC. Translated, it gives CASSERTGSPLGYTF.

The CDR3 spells CASSYRENYGYTF. The CDR3 DNA is TGTGCCAGCAGTTACAGGGAAAACTATGGCTACACCTTC. The chain carries TRBV6-6 and TRBJ1-2; no firm D call. Germline V gene lookup returns CDR1 MNHNY and CDR2 SVGAGI (reference sequence). Trimming took off 2 bases at V and 2 bases at J, with 6 bases between the two ends. The CDR3 sequence is 13 residues long.

This chain links TRBV19 with TRBJ1-6; possibly TRBD1 for D (5 bases). CDR1 LNHDA and CDR2 SQIVND come from the germline V gene (reference sequence). V was shortened by 5 bases and J by 9 bases, with 17 bases between the two germline ends. The CDR3 totals 15 residues. CDR3 residues: CASSSGRMRGSPLHF. The CDR3 coding sequence is TGTGCCAGTAGTTCAGGGAGAATGAGAGGTTCACCCCTCCACTTT.

The chain is built from TRBV9 and TRBJ2-1; D gene ambiguous. Germline V gene data show CDR1 as SGDLS and CDR2 as YYNGEE. The CDR3 runs 13 residues. V dropped 7 bases and J dropped 4 bases, with 12 bases sitting between them. For the CDR3, the DNA is TGTGCCAGCGGAATCACAGATTACAATGAGCAGTTCTTC. Amino acids: CASGITDYNEQFF.

This clone was picked up one time. The J gene is TRBJ2-3, the V gene TRBV7-2; 15 bases agree with TRBD2. The V and J ends lost 4 bases and 4 bases, in that order; junction bases with no gene match: 9. The CDR3 extends over 18 amino acids. Germline CDR1 reads SGHTA; CDR2 reads FQGNSA. CDR3 in DNA: TGTGCCAGCAGCTCCTCGGGACTAGCGGGGGGCCATGCAGATACGCAGTATTTT. Its protein is CASSSSGLAGGHADTQYF.

The gene calls are TRBV5-1 and TRBJ2-3; maybe TRBD2 (6 bases). Per germline, CDR1 SGHRS and CDR2 YFSETQ. Trimming took off 5 bases at V and 2 bases at J, with 15 bases between the two ends. This CDR3 comprises 15 residues. The DNA of the CDR3 is TGCGCCAGCAGGGGCCCGGGACTTAACACAGATACGCAGTATTTT. Translation gives CASRGPGLNTDTQYF.

J is TRBJ2-1 and V is TRBV9; 11 nucleotides line up with TRBD2. CDR1 and CDR2 from the germline V gene are SGDLS and YYNGEE. This CDR3 comprises 16 residues. Trimming at V came to 0 bases and at J to 8 bases, leaving 7 bases not matched to a gene. CDR3 in DNA: TGTGCCAGCAGCGTAGGAGTTAGCGGGGGGGCGTATGAGCAGTTCTTC. Encoded protein: CASSVGVSGGAYEQFF. The variable domain in full, with the rest retrieved from reference TRBV9 and TRBJ2-1, is DSGVTQTPKHLITATGQRVTLRCSPRSGDLSVYWYQQSLDQGLQFLIQYYNGEERAKGNILERFSAQQFPDLHSELNLSSLELGDSALYFCASSVGVSGGAYEQFFGPGTRLTVL.

This sequence joins TRBV12-3 or TRBV12-4 and TRBJ1-2; TRBD1 is a possible D gene (5 bases). Deletions cut 3 bases from V and 6 bases from J, with 11 bases between. The CDR3 extends over 13 amino acids. The CDR3 DNA reads as TGTGCCAGCAGTTTGCAAGGGGTGCATGGCTACACCTTC. As protein: CASSLQGVHGYTF.

The chain uses TRBV5-5 and TRBJ2-7, with 7 bases aligning to TRBD1. Germline V gives CDR1 SGHKS, CDR2 YYEKEE (reference sequence). This CDR3 comprises 15 residues. V gave up 5 bases and J gave up 4 bases; unmatched junction bases: 12. The CDR3 spells CASSLTGAGVYEQYV. The CDR3 bases are TGTGCCAGCAGTCTTACAGGGGCTGGGGTATACGAGCAGTACGTC.